The 14 T cell receptor beta chains listed next were all sequenced from one sample in a study of technical replicates of blood from several donors. The data were produced by immunoSEQ multiplex PCR, yet TCRdb's version contains in-frame clones alone and is incomplete. Among 84,000 or so clones listed, roughly 94% were seen once. The specimen was T cells isolated from PBMCs. The receptors were gathered from a human donor in good health.

The chain combines TRBV2 with TRBJ2-7; 8 nucleotides match TRBD2. The germline gives CDR1 SNHLY, CDR2 FYNNEI. J gave up 2 bases and V 2 bases, and 17 bases lay outside the gene matches. The CDR3 is 19 amino acids. For the CDR3, the DNA is TGTGCCAGCAGTGAATCTGCCCGATGGGGGGCGGGAGGCCCCTACGAGCAGTACTTC. It translates to CASSESARWGAGGPYEQYF.

J is TRBJ2-5 and V is TRBV10-3; no firm D call. There are 12 residues in the CDR3. The V gene lost 6 bases and the J gene lost 4 bases, with 9 bases spanning the gap. The germline CDR1 and CDR2 sequences are ENHRY and SYGVKD. CDR3 DNA: TGTGCCATCAGGATGGCATCAGAGACCCAGTACTTC. Translated, it gives CAIRMASETQYF.

The J gene is TRBJ1-1, the V gene TRBV6-1, with 12 bases aligning to TRBD1. The CDR3 is 17 residues long. V shed 4 bases, J shed 4 bases, and the junction held 10 bases outside the gene matches. The germline CDR1 and CDR2 sequences are MNHNS and SASEGT. The CDR3 reads CASSGVGTGGFGTEAFF. DNA of the CDR3: TGTGCCAGCAGTGGGGTCGGGACAGGGGGCTTCGGCACTGAAGCTTTCTTT.

The chain combines TRBV6-5 with TRBJ2-1, with D perhaps matching TRBD2 (5 bases). V was trimmed by 4 bases and J by 1 base, leaving 11 bases between them. The CDR3 spans 15 residues. Germline assignment: CDR1 MNHEY and CDR2 SVGAGI. The CDR3 bases are TGTGCCAGCAGTTCCGGGGTTAATTCCTACAATGAGCAGTTCTTC. Its translation is CASSSGVNSYNEQFF.

V is TRBV7-3 and J is TRBJ1-1, with D possibly being TRBD1 (5 bases). Deletions cut 6 bases from V and 4 bases from J, with 12 bases between. The CDR3 totals 13 residues. The germline V gene encodes CDR1 SGHTA and CDR2 FQGTGA. This chain's CDR3 is CASSTQGFTEAFF. The CDR3 nucleotides read TGTGCCAGCAGTACCCAGGGTTTCACTGAAGCTTTCTTT.

The chain couples TRBV4-2 to TRBJ2-1, with TRBD1 matching over 7 bases. The CDR3 consists of 19 residues. Germline CDR1 LGHNA, CDR2 YNFKEQ. Trimming removed 0 bases from V and 6 bases from J; junction bases left unmatched: 17. The CDR3 reads CASSQEVIRGLWGSNEQFF. The DNA for the CDR3 is TGTGCCAGCAGCCAAGAAGTCATTAGGGGGCTGTGGGGTAGCAATGAGCAGTTCTTC.

V usage is TRBV5-4 and J usage is TRBJ1-2, with TRBD1 matching over 7 bases. The J segment lost 0 bases and the V segment lost 6 bases, leaving 17 bases of the junction unmatched. The CDR3 has 18 residues. CDR1 is SGHNT and CDR2 is YYREEE in the germline V gene (reference sequence). The CDR3 DNA reads TGTGCCAGCACCCCAATGGCGGGACAGAAGAGAACTAACTATGGCTACACCTTC. Translating gives CASTPMAGQKRTNYGYTF.

Concerning this clone: A read error may produce the germline difference seen at one junction end. The V and J genes are TRBV5-1 and TRBJ1-2, with a possible D match to TRBD1 (5 bases). The CDR3 runs to 10 residues. Germline assignment: CDR1 SGHRS and CDR2 YFSETQ. This CDR3 reads CASSLGQFLF. In DNA form, the CDR3 reads TGCGCCAGCAGCTTGGGACAGTTTCTCTTC. Based on the CDR3 plus reference TRBV5-1 and TRBJ1-2, the full variable domain is KAGVTQTPRYLIKTRGQQVTLSCSPISGHRSVSWYQQTPGQGLQFLFEYFSETQRNKGNFPGRFSGRQFSNSRSEMNVSTLELGDSALYLCASSLGQFLFGSGTRLTVV.

The chain joins TRBV4-1 to TRBJ2-1; 10 bases align to TRBD1. Looked up from germline, CDR1 is MGHRA and CDR2 is YSYEKL. J lost 4 bases, V lost 4 bases, and 4 bases had no gene match. CDR3 length: 15 residues. This CDR3 is CASSPGQGPYNEQFF. CDR3 sequence (DNA): TGCGCCAGCAGCCCGGGACAGGGGCCATACAATGAGCAGTTCTTC.

The chain has TRBV5-5 and TRBJ2-1; 8 bases map to TRBD2. In germline, CDR1 is SGHKS, CDR2 YYEKEE (reference sequence). The CDR3 is 17 residues long. J lost 4 bases, V lost 1 base, and 10 bases had no gene match. CDR3 in DNA: TGTGCCAGCAGCTTGTACAGGGCGGGAGGTATTTACAATGAGCAGTTCTTC. The encoded protein is CASSLYRAGGIYNEQFF.

The rearrangement uses TRBV6-1 and TRBJ2-1, with TRBD2 as a possible D gene (6 bases). The CDR3 loop spans 19 amino acids. Germline V gene data show CDR1 as MNHNS and CDR2 as SASEGT. V lost 2 bases and J lost 6, with 26 bases in between. The CDR3 DNA is TGTGCCAGCAGTGAAAGGGAACCGGGACTCCTTCAAAGGGGCAATGAGCAGTTCTTC. It yields the protein CASSEREPGLLQRGNEQFF.

The chain has TRBV25-1 and TRBJ2-2; D might be TRBD1 (6 bases). Trimming took off 8 bases at V and 6 bases at J, with 13 bases between the two ends. This CDR3 region has 13 residues. Germline CDR1 MGHDK, CDR2 SYGVNS. The CDR3, as DNA: TGTGCCAGCCGTTGGGGGCTCGCCGGGGAGCTGTTTTTT. It translates to CASRWGLAGELFF.

The V call is TRBV6-1, the J call TRBJ1-4; 7 bases align to TRBD1. Germline V CDR1 and CDR2: MNHNS, SASEGT. Trimming took 4 bases from V and 6 from J; bases not matched to a gene: 8. The CDR3 length is 15 residues. CDR3 nucleotide sequence: TGTGCCAGCAGTGCCCAACAGGGGATCGATGAAAAACTGTTTTTT. As protein: CASSAQQGIDEKLFF.

This clone is a singleton in its sample. The chain links TRBV30 to TRBJ1-2; 8 bases are a match to TRBD1. CDR1 is GTSNPN and CDR2 is SVGIG in the germline V gene (reference sequence). The V gene end was trimmed by 6 bases and the J gene end by 2 bases; junction bases not matched to a gene: 8. The CDR3 length is 14 residues. The CDR3, as DNA: TGTGCCTGCTCGCCGACAGGGGAGAACTATGGCTACACCTTC. Translation: CACSPTGENYGYTF.